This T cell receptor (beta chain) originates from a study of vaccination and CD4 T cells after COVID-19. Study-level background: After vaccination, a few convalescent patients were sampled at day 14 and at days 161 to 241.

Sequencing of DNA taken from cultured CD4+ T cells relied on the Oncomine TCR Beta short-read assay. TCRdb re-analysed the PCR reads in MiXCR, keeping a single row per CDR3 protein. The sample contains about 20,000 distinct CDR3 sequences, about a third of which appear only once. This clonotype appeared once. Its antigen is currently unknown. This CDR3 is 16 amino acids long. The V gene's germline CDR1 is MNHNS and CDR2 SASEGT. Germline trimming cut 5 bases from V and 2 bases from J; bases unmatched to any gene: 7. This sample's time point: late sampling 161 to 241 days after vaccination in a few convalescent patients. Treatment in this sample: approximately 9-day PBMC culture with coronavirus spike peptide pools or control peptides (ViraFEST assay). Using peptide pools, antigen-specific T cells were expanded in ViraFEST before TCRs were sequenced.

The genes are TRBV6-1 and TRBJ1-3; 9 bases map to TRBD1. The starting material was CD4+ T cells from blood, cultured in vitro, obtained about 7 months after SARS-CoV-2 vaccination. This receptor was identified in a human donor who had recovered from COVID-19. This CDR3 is CASSPRRTGAGNTIYF. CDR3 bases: TGTGCCAGCAGTCCACGAAGGACAGGGGCTGGAAACACCATATATTTT.